This passage covers 20 T cell receptor beta chains from one sample sequenced in a study of blood T cells in healthy people across ages. Together with a sample-barcoded 5' primer, a J-beta primer mix was included in a second PCR lasting about 6 to 11 cycles. TCRdb called the 5' RACE reads again in MiXCR, with one record for every CDR3 protein. The sample comprises about 730,000 distinct CDR3 sequences, about 42% of which are singletons, and roughly 19% rests with the top ten. Sequenced: blood. These receptors were obtained from a woman aged 60 to 75 in good health.

V and J are TRBV30 and TRBJ2-3; 8 bases map to TRBD1. V trimming: 1 base; J trimming: 3 bases; junction bases outside the gene matches: 3. This CDR3 comprises 14 residues. The germline V gene has CDR1 GTSNPN and CDR2 SVGIG (reference sequence). CDR3 in DNA: TGTGCCTGGAGTGAACAGGGGGGTACAGATACGCAGTATTTT. Its protein product is CAWSEQGGTDTQYF.

Comment on this clonotype: A much larger clone differs from this one at a single base, so this may be a read error. The J gene is TRBJ1-2, the V gene TRBV9; a possible D gene is TRBD1 (5 bases). V was cut by 1 base and J by 4 bases, with 11 bases left in between. Germline CDR1 is SGDLS and CDR2 is YYNGEE. CDR3 length: 14 amino acids. CDR3 protein: CASSVWEGSYGYTF. CDR3 DNA sequence: TGTGCCAGCAGCGTATGGGAGGGGTCCTATGGCTACACCTTC.

This clonotype occurred a few times. This chain uses TRBV30 with TRBJ1-1; D perhaps matches TRBD1 (5 bases). The germline V gene has CDR1 GTSNPN and CDR2 SVGIG (reference sequence). Trimming left V 2 bases short and J 3 bases short, with 7 bases between. This CDR3 spans 12 amino acids. For the CDR3, the DNA is TGTGCCTGGAGTTCGGGGCACACTGAAGCTTTCTTT. It codes for CAWSSGHTEAFF.

This clonotype was observed a few times. V gene TRBV9 combines with J gene TRBJ1-2; TRBD1 might be the D (5 bases). The CDR3 runs to 13 residues. The V end lost 4 bases, the J end lost 3 bases, and 10 bases lay between the germline ends. Germline V gene sequence: CDR1 SGDLS, CDR2 YYNGEE. The chain's CDR3 is CASSPGRDYGYTF. DNA for the CDR3: TGTGCCAGCAGCCCGGGGCGGGACTATGGCTACACCTTC. The full variable domain, with the rest looked up from reference TRBV9 and TRBJ1-2, is DSGVTQTPKHLITATGQRVTLRCSPRSGDLSVYWYQQSLDQGLQFLIQYYNGEERAKGNILERFSAQQFPDLHSELNLSSLELGDSALYFCASSPGRDYGYTFGSGTRLTVV.

The J gene is TRBJ1-2, the V gene TRBV29-1, with TRBD1 matching 7 bases. V lost 4 bases to trimming and J lost 4 bases; unmatched junction nucleotides: 12. From germline, CDR1 is SQVTM and CDR2 ANQGSEA. The CDR3 length is 15 residues. CDR3 coding DNA: TGCAGCGTTGGCGAATCCAGGGGGGGTAGCTATGGCTACACCTTC. Translation gives CSVGESRGGSYGYTF.

In this sample, this clonotype turned up many times. The chain carries TRBV29-1 and TRBJ2-7; D possibly corresponds to TRBD2 (5 bases). Between the trimmed V and J ends, which lost 1 base and 10 bases, there was a span of 14 bases. Per germline, CDR1 SQVTM and CDR2 ANQGSEA. The CDR3 loop spans 12 amino acids. The CDR3 protein is CSVEGAASLQYF. CDR3 nucleotides: TGCAGCGTTGAAGGGGCGGCTAGCCTACAGTACTTC.

A remark on this clonotype: Given a much more abundant clone one base away, this may be a read error. The V gene is TRBV5-1, the J gene TRBJ2-5; D remains ambiguous. The ends were cut back, 7 bases at V and 1 base at J, with 8 bases in the middle. Per germline, CDR1 SGHRS and CDR2 YFSETQ. The CDR3 contains 12 residues. Here the CDR3 reads CASGASQETQYF. The CDR3 DNA sequence: TGCGCCAGCGGCGCGTCCCAAGAGACCCAGTACTTC.

The CDR3 DNA follows: TGTGCCAGCAGCCCGACGGAGGGGGCCGCTGAAGCTTTCTTT. Amino acid sequence: CASSPTEGAAEAFF. V usage is TRBV7-2 and J usage is TRBJ1-1, with 7 bases aligning to TRBD1. This CDR3 is built from 14 residues. J gave up 6 bases and V 5 bases, and 9 bases lay outside the gene matches. CDR1 SGHTA and CDR2 FQGNSA come from the germline V gene.

The chain joins TRBV20-1 to TRBJ1-5; a weak D match, TRBD1 (5 bases). The CDR3 has 15 residues. The V end was cut by 3 bases, the J end by 3 bases, with 15 bases between. From germline, CDR1 is DFQATT and CDR2 SNEGSKA (reference sequence). The CDR3 DNA reads as TGCAGTGCTAGGGCTCCGGGACCGATCAATCAGCCCCAGCATTTT. As protein: CSARAPGPINQPQHF.

The V and J genes are TRBV9 and TRBJ2-1; D gene unclear. CDR1 is SGDLS and CDR2 is YYNGEE in the germline V gene. Trimming removed 2 bases from V and 8 bases from J, with 11 bases in between. The CDR3 totals 13 residues. The CDR3: CASSVGLWDEQFF. CDR3 nucleotides: TGTGCCAGCAGCGTGGGATTGTGGGATGAGCAGTTCTTC. Looking up the rest from reference TRBV9 and TRBJ2-1 gives the full variable domain: DSGVTQTPKHLITATGQRVTLRCSPRSGDLSVYWYQQSLDQGLQFLIQYYNGEERAKGNILERFSAQQFPDLHSELNLSSLELGDSALYFCASSVGLWDEQFFGPGTRLTVL.

This clonotype was detected only a few times. The CDR3 coding sequence is TGTGCCAGCAGCTGGGGACTAGCGGGCCCGTACCAAGAGACCCAGTACTTC. Translation: CASSWGLAGPYQETQYF. The rearrangement uses TRBV7-2 and TRBJ2-5, with 12 bases identical to TRBD2. Per germline, CDR1 SGHTA and CDR2 FQGNSA. V dropped 4 bases and J dropped 0; count of bases not matched to a gene: 6. This CDR3 has 17 residues.

The rearrangement links TRBV7-7 to TRBJ2-5, with D possibly matching TRBD1 (6 bases). The V end was cut by 0 bases, the J end by 11 bases, with 19 bases between. Germline V lookup: CDR1 SSHAT, CDR2 FNYEAQ (reference sequence). This CDR3 contains 15 residues. The CDR3 DNA reads as TGTGCCAGCAGCTTAGCCAGGGACATCGACAATGAGCAGTACTTC. Amino acids: CASSLARDIDNEQYF.

The table lists this clonotype with many counts. The genes are TRBV6-1 and TRBJ2-7, with a tentative D call TRBD1 (6 bases). Trimming took 7 bases from V and 3 from J, leaving 13 bases between them. Germline V gene lookup returns CDR1 MNHNS and CDR2 SASEGT. The CDR3 runs to 13 residues. CDR3 loop: CASIRQANYEQYF. The CDR3 DNA is TGTGCCAGCATCCGACAGGCAAACTACGAGCAGTACTTC.

The J gene is TRBJ2-1, the V gene TRBV7-3; unclear D gene. Per germline, CDR1 SGHTA and CDR2 FQGTGA. V was trimmed by 4 bases and J by 0 bases, leaving 10 bases between them. The CDR3 length is 15 residues. CDR3 in DNA: TGTGCCAGCAGCTCAACCGACGGCTCCTACAATGAGCAGTTCTTC. It specifies CASSSTDGSYNEQFF.

The chain couples TRBV7-9 to TRBJ1-3; 7 bases align to TRBD1. CDR1 SEHNR and CDR2 FQNEAQ come from the germline V gene (reference sequence). V lost 5 bases, J lost 2 bases, and 6 bases stayed unmatched. The CDR3 extends over 15 amino acids. The CDR3 loop is CASSIPQGTGNTIYF. The CDR3 region has the DNA TGTGCCAGCAGCATCCCACAGGGGACTGGAAACACCATATATTTT.

The chain employs TRBV28 and TRBJ2-7; 15 bases are a match to TRBD2. The V gene end was trimmed by 4 bases and the J gene end by 1 base; junction bases not matched to a gene: 2. This CDR3 is built from 16 residues. In germline, CDR1 is MDHEN, CDR2 SYDVKM. The CDR3 DNA reads as TGTGCCAGCAGTTGGACTAGCGGGAGGGCATCCTACGAGCAGTACTTC. Protein: CASSWTSGRASYEQYF.

This chain links TRBV7-2 with TRBJ1-1, with a tentative D call TRBD1 (5 bases). The CDR3 contains 12 residues. The V gene lost 4 bases and the J gene lost 10 bases, with 13 bases spanning the gap. Germline values: CDR1 SGHTA, CDR2 FQGNSA. CDR3 in DNA: TGTGCCAGCAGCTCCTTTGGCGGGGGAGCTTTCTTT. Translated: CASSSFGGGAFF.

This chain joins TRBV6-1 and TRBJ1-1; D unresolved. V dropped 5 bases and J dropped 0 bases, with 10 bases sitting between them. CDR3 length equals 14 residues. The V gene's germline CDR1 is MNHNS and CDR2 SASEGT. CDR3 sequence (DNA): TGTGCCAGCAGTAAGGATAACATGAACACTGAAGCTTTCTTT. Protein: CASSKDNMNTEAFF.

At least ten counts were recorded for this clonotype. The chain employs TRBV7-9 and TRBJ2-7, with TRBD2 as a possible D gene (5 bases). The V and J ends lost 5 bases and 5 bases respectively, with 13 bases between them. Germline CDR1 is SEHNR and CDR2 is FQNEAQ (reference sequence). This CDR3 is 13 amino acids long. In nucleotides, the CDR3 is TGTGCCAGCAGCGCGGACTGGTTGGACGAGCAGTACTTC. This codes for CASSADWLDEQYF.

The chain uses TRBV9 and TRBJ2-3; TRBD1 might be the D (6 bases). The CDR3 runs 15 residues. Per the germline V gene, CDR1 is SGDLS and CDR2 is YYNGEE. Trimming removed 1 base at V and 0 bases at J, with 9 bases between. The CDR3 coding sequence is TGTGCCAGCAGCGTACTGGGGGCGAGCACAGATACGCAGTATTTT. Its protein is CASSVLGASTDTQYF.